This TCR beta chain was retrieved from a study of cytomegalovirus exposure and HLA in healthy donors. These donors counted as nominally healthy when sampled, but unrecorded immune exposures were likely. This clone was picked up one time. What it binds is unknown. The germline V gene has CDR1 MGHRA and CDR2 YSYEKL. The CDR3 covers 15 residues. V lost 0 bases to trimming and J lost 4 bases; unmatched junction nucleotides: 3. Study-wide points: Prediction of most subjects' HLA-A and HLA-B alleles by TCR beta sequences was reportedly accurate.

The study ran its PCR with 60 Vbeta and 13 Jbeta primers. The repertoire was sequenced with immunoSEQ multiplex PCR; TCRdb's copy has only in-frame clones and lacks some. The sample carries some 120,000 clones, around 80% recorded once. The chain couples TRBV4-1 to TRBJ1-5, with TRBD1 matching 7 bases. Input material: PBMCs. The receptor was derived from a man aged 18 to 29 in good health and CMV-seronegative. CDR3 protein: CASSQEGTANQPQHF. Written as DNA, the CDR3 is TGCGCCAGCAGCCAAGAGGGGACAGCTAATCAGCCCCAGCATTTT.